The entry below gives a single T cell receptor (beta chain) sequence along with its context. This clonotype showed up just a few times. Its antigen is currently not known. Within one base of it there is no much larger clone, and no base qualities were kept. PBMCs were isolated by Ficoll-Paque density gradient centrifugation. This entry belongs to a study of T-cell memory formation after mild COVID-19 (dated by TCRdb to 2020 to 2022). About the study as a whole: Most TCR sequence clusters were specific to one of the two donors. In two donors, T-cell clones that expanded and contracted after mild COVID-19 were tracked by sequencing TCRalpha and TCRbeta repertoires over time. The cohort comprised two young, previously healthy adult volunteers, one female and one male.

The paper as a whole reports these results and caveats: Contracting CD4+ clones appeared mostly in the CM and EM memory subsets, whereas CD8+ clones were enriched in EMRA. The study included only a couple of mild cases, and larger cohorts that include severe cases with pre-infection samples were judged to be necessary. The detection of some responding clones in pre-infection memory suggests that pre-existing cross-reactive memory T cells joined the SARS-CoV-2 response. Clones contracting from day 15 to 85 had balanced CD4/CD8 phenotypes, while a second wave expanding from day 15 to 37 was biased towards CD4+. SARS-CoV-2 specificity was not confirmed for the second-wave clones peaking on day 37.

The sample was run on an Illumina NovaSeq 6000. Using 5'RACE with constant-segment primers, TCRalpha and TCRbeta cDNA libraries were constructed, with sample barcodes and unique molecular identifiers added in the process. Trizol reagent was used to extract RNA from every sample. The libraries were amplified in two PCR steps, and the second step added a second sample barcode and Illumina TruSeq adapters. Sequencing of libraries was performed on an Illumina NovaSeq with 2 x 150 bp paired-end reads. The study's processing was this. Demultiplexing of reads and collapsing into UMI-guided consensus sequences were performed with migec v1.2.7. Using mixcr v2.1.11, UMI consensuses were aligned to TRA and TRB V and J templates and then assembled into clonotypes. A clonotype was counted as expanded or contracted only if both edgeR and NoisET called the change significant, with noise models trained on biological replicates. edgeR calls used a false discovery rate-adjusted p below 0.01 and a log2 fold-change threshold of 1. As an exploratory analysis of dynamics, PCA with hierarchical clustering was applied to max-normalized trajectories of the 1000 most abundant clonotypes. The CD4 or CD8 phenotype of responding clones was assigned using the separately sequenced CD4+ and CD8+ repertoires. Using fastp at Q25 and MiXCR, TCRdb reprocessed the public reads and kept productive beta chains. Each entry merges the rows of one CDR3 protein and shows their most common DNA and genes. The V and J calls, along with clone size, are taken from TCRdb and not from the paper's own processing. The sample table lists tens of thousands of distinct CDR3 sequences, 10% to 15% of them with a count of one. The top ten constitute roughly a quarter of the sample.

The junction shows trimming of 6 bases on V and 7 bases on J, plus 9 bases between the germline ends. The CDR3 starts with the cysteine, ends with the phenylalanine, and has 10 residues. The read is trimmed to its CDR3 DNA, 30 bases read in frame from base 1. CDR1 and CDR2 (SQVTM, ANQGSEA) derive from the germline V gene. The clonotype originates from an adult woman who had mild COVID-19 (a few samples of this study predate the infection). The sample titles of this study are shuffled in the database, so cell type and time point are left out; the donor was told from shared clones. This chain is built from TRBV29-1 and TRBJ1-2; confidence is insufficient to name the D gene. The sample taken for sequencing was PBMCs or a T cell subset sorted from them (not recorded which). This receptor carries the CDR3 CSVAEGGYTF. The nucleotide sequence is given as TGCAGCGTAGCCGAGGGTGGCTACACCTTC.